This entry concerns a single TCR beta chain. Its specific antigen is unknown. The record has no base qualities; no much larger clone is one base away. This sample is part of a study of shared clonotypes between healthy human individuals (dated by TCRdb to about 2020). A note on the overall study: A couple of women and a few men aged 18 to 49 years were included in the cohort. Per donor, three plates each were used for CD4 naive and CD4 memory, two for CD8 naive, and one for CD8 memory. To estimate repertoire size and how much clonotype sharing occurs between individuals, the study deeply sequenced the blood TCR repertoires of about five healthy adults. To increase sequencing depth and limit assay-specific biases, TCR repertoire library preparation and sequencing were carried out by different laboratories using diverse techniques. Leukapheresis yielded between about 0.9 and 9 billion PBMCs per donor.

Using the deep immunoSEQ assay, TCR CDR3 regions were amplified from genomic DNA by multiplex PCR. Extracted genomic DNA from each cell subset was distributed evenly across all wells of several immunoSEQ 96-well plates, and each plate was treated as a replicate. For sorted subsets, 200 ng of genomic DNA, equivalent to 30,000 or so T cell genomes, went into each replicate PCR. Purified libraries were measured with a Qubit 3.0 fluorometer, size-checked on a Bioanalyzer 2100, and measured again with the KAPA Library Quantification kit. Every immunoSEQ 96-well plate was sequenced on a dedicated single-read 150-cycle Illumina NextSeq 550 flow cell. Under the source paper's analysis protocol: Because the immunoSEQ output held only junctional sequences and lacked quality scores, the filtering could not match the filtering applied to full-length reads. Sequences were annotated with PyIR, a Python wrapper for IgBLAST v1.9, using IMGT germline references to assign V/J genes and CDR3. Reads with weak V/J assignments (E-value above 1e-6), missing CDR3, stop codons, out-of-frame junctions, or ambiguous translated residues were removed. V3J clonotypes were defined as sequences sharing an identical inferred V gene, J gene, and CDR3 amino acid sequence. Percentage overlap between repertoires was calculated by dividing the number of shared unique clonotypes by the size of the smaller repertoire. Richness of each repertoire was evaluated using RTK rarefaction, the Chao1 estimator, and Recon v2.1 estimates of unobserved clonotypes. Generation probabilities were computed with OLGA for all TCRbeta clonotypes obtained by the gDNA method from a few donors. TCRdb limited this immuneACCESS table to in-frame rearrangements with V and J called. A share of clones is missing; checked studies link under half to unresolved V genes, and the rest is unexplained. V, J and clone size are taken as reported in that table, and D and trimming were inferred from the DNA itself. This sample is represented by 2 million to 3 million clones; over 85% of them were singletons. The ten largest account for 0.36% of the sample.

Cut back by 7 bases and 6 bases, the V and J ends lie 16 bases apart. From the germline V gene, CDR1 is SQVTM and CDR2 is ANQGSEA. The CDR3 starts with the cysteine, ends with the phenylalanine, and has 13 residues. The CDR3 DNA has 39 bases and is translated from base 1. General findings and caveats noted by the study authors: The genetic and exposure-history diversity represented was limited by the small number of donors. Incomplete sequencing was indicated by rarefaction of sorted-subset datasets, despite the large sequencing depth. Roughly 5% of naive CD4, around 4% of naive CD8, around 2.3% of memory CD4, and 0.35% to 0.5% of memory CD8 clonotypes were shared across several donors. Pairwise subsampling indicated that sequencing depth was expected to affect the degree of clonotype sharing among donors. Clonotypes shared by all four sorted-subset donors showed higher generation probabilities than non-shared clonotypes. Sampling was restricted to blood, and TCR repertoires in tissue are likely to differ from TCR repertoires in blood. Naive subsets generally had larger estimated clonotype richness than memory subsets.

Donors were healthy HIV-negative adults with no recently reported acute infections or vaccinations. All donors were Caucasian adults living in Nashville, Tennessee, USA. CD4+ T cells were enriched by magnetic negative selection, after which naive cells were positively selected on CD45RA and the negative fraction was taken as the memory subset. Blood was obtained by leukapheresis, after which PBMCs were separated by Ficoll-Histopaque density gradient centrifugation and cryopreserved in liquid nitrogen vapor phase. Analytical flow cytometry was used to check the purity and quantity of each magnetically sorted T cell population. Genomic DNA was isolated from each sorted fraction and quantified by UV absorbance on a Nanodrop 2000c.

This sequence originates from a man younger than 35 in good health. Some clones in this sample may be carry-over from other donors' samples. The V and J genes are TRBV29-1 and TRBJ2-1; possibly the D gene is TRBD2, per 5 matching bases. Sequencing was done on a sample of naive CD4+ T cells from PBMCs. The label giving this sample's cell subset or site can be read as: CD45RA+ positively selected. The DNA reads TGCAGCGGGGAACGGACGGCGGGCAATGAGCAGTTCTTC. This is translated as CSGERTAGNEQFF.